Listed below are T cell receptor beta chains from one sample, sequenced in a study of somatic mutations in cytotoxic T cells in rheumatoid arthritis. Libraries were prepared by immunoSEQ multiplex PCR; TCRdb keeps only in-frame clonotypes and omits some of them. The sample records just under 6,500 clones, roughly 77% being singletons. This specimen consisted of CD8+ T cells sorted from blood, obtained at a follow-up visit. The receptor set was obtained from a woman aged 70-85 years with rheumatoid arthritis. The CDR3 runs from the conserved cysteine through the conserved F or W. The D gene is left open where the match is weak. Clone size appears in some rows only: once, few, many, or a class for an expanded clone.

v_gene	abundance	j_gene	d_gene	CDR3aa	CDR3nt
TRBV9	NA	TRBJ2-1	TRBD2	CASSVSGGGANEQFF	TGTGCCAGCAGCGTAAGCGGCGGGGGGGCCAATGAGCAGTTCTTC
TRBV11-2	once	TRBJ2-5	NA	CASSLTKYSSGSRQTQYF	TGTGCCAGCAGCTTAACAAAGTACTCCTCCGGGAGTAGACAGACCCAGTACTTC
TRBV19	NA	TRBJ1-4	NA	CASSPSSRLPTTNEKLFF	TGTGCCAGTAGTCCCAGTTCCCGTCTTCCGACAACTAATGAAAAACTGTTTTTT
TRBV7-9	NA	TRBJ2-3	TRBD2	CASSLPTGGPTDTQYF	TGTGCCAGCAGCCTACCCACGGGGGGGCCCACAGATACGCAGTATTTT
TRBV27	NA	TRBJ2-7	TRBD1	CASSWGTAYEQYF	TGTGCCAGCAGTTGGGGGACAGCCTACGAGCAGTACTTC
TRBV6-1	NA	TRBJ2-4	NA	CASSEVRAPKNIQYF	TGTGCCAGCAGTGAGGTGAGGGCCCCCAAAAACATTCAGTACTTC
TRBV5-4	NA	TRBJ1-5	NA	CASSLSGGNQPQHF	TGTGCCAGCAGCTTGTCAGGGGGCAATCAGCCCCAGCATTTT
TRBV19	NA	TRBJ1-6	TRBD1	CASSIGDRIDGGNSPLHF	TGTGCCAGTAGTATAGGGGACAGAATCGATGGGGGGAATTCACCCCTCCACTTT
TRBV7-9	NA	TRBJ2-3	TRBD2	CASSLALGLAGDTDTQYF	TGTGCCAGCAGCTTAGCCCTAGGACTAGCGGGGGACACAGATACGCAGTATTTT
TRBV15	NA	TRBJ2-7	NA	CATSRERGDSLYEQYF	TGTGCCACCAGCAGAGAGAGGGGGGACAGCCTCTACGAGCAGTACTTC
TRBV7-9	NA	TRBJ1-4	NA	CASSLTGGNEKLFF	TGTGCCAGCAGCCTGACGGGGGGTAATGAAAAACTGTTTTTT
TRBV4-2	NA	TRBJ2-3	TRBD1	CASSPRDRATDTQYF	TGTGCCAGCAGCCCCCGGGACAGGGCTACAGATACGCAGTATTTT
TRBV15	NA	TRBJ2-1	TRBD2	CATSRSPGTSYEQFF	TGTGCCACCAGCAGAAGCCCCGGGACTAGCTATGAGCAGTTCTTC
TRBV4-1	NA	TRBJ1-1	NA	CASSQGGGGVTEAFF	TGCGCCAGCAGCCAAGGGGGGGGTGGGGTCACTGAAGCTTTCTTT
TRBV4-1	NA	TRBJ2-7	NA	CASSQERAGPEQYF	TGCGCCAGCAGCCAAGAAAGGGCAGGCCCCGAGCAGTACTTC
TRBV5-1	NA	TRBJ2-2	NA	CASSFNNRVNTGELFF	TGCGCCAGCAGCTTCAACAATAGAGTGAACACCGGGGAGCTGTTTTTT
TRBV7-7	NA	TRBJ2-2	TRBD1	CASSITGQTNTGELFF	TGTGCTAGCTCCATTACGGGACAGACGAACACCGGGGAGCTGTTTTTT
TRBV2	NA	TRBJ2-1	TRBD1	CASSDGDRGRGEQFF	TGTGCCAGCAGTGATGGGGACAGGGGGCGCGGGGAGCAGTTCTTC
TRBV6-1	NA	TRBJ2-5	TRBD2	CASSELAGGQETQYF	TGTGCCAGCAGTGAACTAGCGGGGGGGCAAGAGACCCAGTACTTC
TRBV2	NA	TRBJ2-7	NA	CASVGRGYEQYF	TGTGCCAGCGTGGGCCGGGGCTACGAGCAGTACTTC
TRBV4-1	NA	TRBJ2-1	NA	CASSPLHWGAGVESAQFF	TGCGCCAGCAGCCCCCTTCATTGGGGGGCAGGGGTGGAGTCAGCCCAGTTCTTC
TRBV5-1	NA	TRBJ2-5	TRBD1	CASSLGGTGYETQYF	TGCGCCAGCAGCTTGGGGGGGACAGGTTACGAGACCCAGTACTTC
TRBV7-9	NA	TRBJ2-1	NA	CASSISGPNEQFF	TGTGCCAGCAGCATTAGCGGTCCCAATGAGCAGTTCTTC
TRBV9	NA	TRBJ1-6	NA	CASSVGRGQGSSGYNSPLHF	TGTGCCAGCAGCGTAGGAAGGGGTCAGGGGTCGTCGGGGTATAATTCACCCCTCCACTTT
TRBV7-2	NA	TRBJ1-1	NA	CASSPPDRGEINTEAFF	TGTGCCAGCAGCCCTCCGGACCGGGGGGAGATTAACACTGAAGCTTTCTTT
TRBV11-1	NA	TRBJ2-7	NA	CASSLAGRGLFSYEQYF	TGTGCCAGCAGCTTAGCGGGGAGAGGCTTATTCTCCTACGAGCAGTACTTC